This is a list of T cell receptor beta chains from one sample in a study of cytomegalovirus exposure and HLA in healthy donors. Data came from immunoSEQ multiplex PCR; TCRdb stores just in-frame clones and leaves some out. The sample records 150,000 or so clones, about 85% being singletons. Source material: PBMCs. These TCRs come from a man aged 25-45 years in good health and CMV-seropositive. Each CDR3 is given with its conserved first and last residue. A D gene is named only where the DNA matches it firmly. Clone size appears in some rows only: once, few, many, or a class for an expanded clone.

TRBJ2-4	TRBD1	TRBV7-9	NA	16	TGTGCCAGCAGTTTCCTTCAGGGGGATTGGGGAAACATTCAGTACTTC	CASSFLQGDWGNIQYF
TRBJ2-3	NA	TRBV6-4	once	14	TGTGCCAGCAGTCGGGGGAGTGACACAGATACGCAGTATTTT	CASSRGSDTDTQYF
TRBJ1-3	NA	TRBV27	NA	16	TGTGCCAGCAGTTTTCGCCCAGGAATCTCTGGAAACACCATATATTTT	CASSFRPGISGNTIYF
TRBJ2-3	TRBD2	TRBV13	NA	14	TGTGCCAGCAGCCCCAACGGGAGGGCTGATACGCAGTATTTT	CASSPNGRADTQYF
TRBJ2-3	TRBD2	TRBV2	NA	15	TGTGCCAGCAGTGAATTGCGGGGGGGCACAGATACGCAGTATTTT	CASSELRGGTDTQYF
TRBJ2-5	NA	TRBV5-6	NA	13	TGTGCCAGCAGCTTCGGGGGTGGAGAGACCCAGTACTTC	CASSFGGGETQYF
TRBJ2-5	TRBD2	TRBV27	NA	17	TGTGCCAGCAGTGACGGACTAGCCTTAACGGCCCAAGAGACCCAGTACTTC	CASSDGLALTAQETQYF
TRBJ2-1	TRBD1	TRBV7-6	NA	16	TGTGCCAGCAGCTTAGAGGGGGGACAGGTCTACAATGAGCAGTTCTTC	CASSLEGGQVYNEQFF
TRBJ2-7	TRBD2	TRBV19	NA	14	TGTGCCAGTAGTATTTCCGGGAGGTCCTACGAGCAGTACTTC	CASSISGRSYEQYF
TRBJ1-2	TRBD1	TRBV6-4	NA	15	TGTGCCAGCACCCCACAACAGGGGGCTCTGGGAGGCTACACCTTC	CASTPQQGALGGYTF
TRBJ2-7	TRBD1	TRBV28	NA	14	TGTGCCAGCAGTCCGGGACAGGGGGCGAACGAGCAGTACTTC	CASSPGQGANEQYF
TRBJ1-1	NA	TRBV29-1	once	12	TGCAGCGTCGACCGGAGCCGTACTGAAGCTTTCTTT	CSVDRSRTEAFF
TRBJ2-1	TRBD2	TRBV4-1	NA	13	TGCGCCAGCAAGACTAGCGGGGAACATGAGCAGTTCTTC	CASKTSGEHEQFF
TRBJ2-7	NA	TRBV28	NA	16	TGTGCCAGCAGTTCGCTAAAGGGGTGGCGGAACTACGAGCAGTACTTC	CASSSLKGWRNYEQYF
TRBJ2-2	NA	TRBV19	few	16	TGTGCCAGTAGTATAGATACCACAGGGATCGGCGGGGAGCTGTTTTTT	CASSIDTTGIGGELFF
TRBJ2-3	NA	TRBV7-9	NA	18	TGTGCCAGCAACCCCCTTGTGGAGCTCACCTCATCCACAGATACGCAGTATTTT	CASNPLVELTSSTDTQYF
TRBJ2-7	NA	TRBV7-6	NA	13	TGTGCCAGCAGCCCCAGACAGGACGGCGAGCAGTACTTC	CASSPRQDGEQYF
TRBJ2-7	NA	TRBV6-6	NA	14	TGTGCCAGCAGTTACGAAAGGGGCGGCTACGAGCAGTACTTC	CASSYERGGYEQYF
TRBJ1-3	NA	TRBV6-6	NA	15	TGTGCCAGCAGTTCATCCCAGGGGCGAGGAAACACCATATATTTT	CASSSSQGRGNTIYF
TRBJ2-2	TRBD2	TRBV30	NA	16	TGTGCCTGGAGGACTAGCGGGATCGGGAACACCGGGGAGCTGTTTTTT	CAWRTSGIGNTGELFF
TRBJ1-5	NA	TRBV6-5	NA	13	TGTGCCAGCAGGGCCAGAGCGGGGCAGCCCCAGCATTTT	CASRARAGQPQHF
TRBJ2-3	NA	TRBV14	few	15	TGTGCCAGCAGCCCTGAGGGGTGGGGAGGCGATACGCAGTATTTT	CASSPEGWGGDTQYF
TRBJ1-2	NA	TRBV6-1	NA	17	TGTGCCAGCAGTGTGGCCGGGGGACCGACTCTCGGCTATGGCTACACCTTC	CASSVAGGPTLGYGYTF
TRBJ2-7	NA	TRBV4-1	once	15	TGCGCCAGCAGCCAAGAGGTCGAAGATCTATACGAGCAGTACTTC	CASSQEVEDLYEQYF
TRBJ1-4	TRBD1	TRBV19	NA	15	TGTGCCAGTAGTGTCGGACAGGGATTGAGTGAAAAACTGTTTTTT	CASSVGQGLSEKLFF
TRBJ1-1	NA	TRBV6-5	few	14	TGTGCCAGCAGTGCCGGTCCAGCGGGCACTGAAGCTTTCTTT	CASSAGPAGTEAFF
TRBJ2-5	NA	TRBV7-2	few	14	TGTGCCAGCAGCTTAGAATCCGTTCGGGAGACCCAGTACTTC	CASSLESVRETQYF
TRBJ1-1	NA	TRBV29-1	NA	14	TGCAGCGTTGAGACCGGGACATCATCGACTGAAGCTTTCTTT	CSVETGTSSTEAFF
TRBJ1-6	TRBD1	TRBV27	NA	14	TGTGCCAGCAGTTTAAGGGACAGGGTTACACCCCTCCACTTT	CASSLRDRVTPLHF
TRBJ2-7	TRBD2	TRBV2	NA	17	TGTGCCAGCAGTGAAGCGCCGGGGGGAGCGGGGGCCTACGAGCAGTACTTC	CASSEAPGGAGAYEQYF
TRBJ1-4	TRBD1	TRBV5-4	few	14	TGTGCCAGCAGCTTCGACAGGGGGGGAGAAAAACTGTTTTTT	CASSFDRGGEKLFF
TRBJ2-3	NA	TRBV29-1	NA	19	TGCAGCGCTGGCGGTCTAGGTTGGGGGGGGCCCCCCCACACAGATACGCAGTATTTT	CSAGGLGWGGPPHTDTQYF
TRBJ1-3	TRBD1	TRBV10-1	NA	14	TGCGCCAGCAGTGCAGGGGGATCTGGAAACACCATATATTTT	CASSAGGSGNTIYF
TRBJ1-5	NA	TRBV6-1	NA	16	TGTGCCAGCAGTGATAGTGGAGGGGAAGAGTATCAGCCCCAGCATTTT	CASSDSGGEEYQPQHF
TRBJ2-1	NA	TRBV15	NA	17	TGTGCCACCAGCGACTCGATGGCGACGAGCTCCTACAATGAGCAGTTCTTC	CATSDSMATSSYNEQFF
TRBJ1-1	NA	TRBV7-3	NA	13	TGTGCCAGCAGCCACGGTGGGAACACTGAAGCTTTCTTT	CASSHGGNTEAFF
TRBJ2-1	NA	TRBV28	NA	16	TGTGCCAGCAGACCCCCAGGCTTGAGCTCCTACAATGAGCAGTTCTTC	CASRPPGLSSYNEQFF
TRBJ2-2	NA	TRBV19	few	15	TGTGCCAGTATGTCGGCGGGTCCGTACACCGGGGAGCTGTTTTTT	CASMSAGPYTGELFF
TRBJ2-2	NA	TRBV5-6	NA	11	TGTGCCAGCAGCTTTAGTGGTGAGCTGTTTTTT	CASSFSGELFF
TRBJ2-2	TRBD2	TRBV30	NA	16	TGTGCCTGGAATCTAGCGGGGGGGCCGGTCACCGGGGAGCTGTTTTTT	CAWNLAGGPVTGELFF
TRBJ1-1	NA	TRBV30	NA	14	TGTGCCTGGAGTGTACTCGGGGGGAAGACTGAAGCTTTCTTT	CAWSVLGGKTEAFF
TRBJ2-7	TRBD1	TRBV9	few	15	TGTGCCAGCAGCGTAGGAGGGACAGGGGGCTACGAGCAGTACTTC	CASSVGGTGGYEQYF
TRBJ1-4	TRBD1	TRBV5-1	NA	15	TGCGCCAGCAGCCCTTTACAGGGGGGGAATGAAAAACTGTTTTTT	CASSPLQGGNEKLFF
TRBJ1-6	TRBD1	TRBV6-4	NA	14	TGTGCCAGCAGTGAAGCAGGGGGGAATTCACCCCTCCACTTT	CASSEAGGNSPLHF
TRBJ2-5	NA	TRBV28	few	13	TGTGCCAGCATGGGCGGGGAACAAGAGACCCAGTACTTC	CASMGGEQETQYF
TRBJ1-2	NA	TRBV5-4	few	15	TGTGCCAGCAGCCCGGACACCCCCCACGGCTATGGCTACACCTTC	CASSPDTPHGYGYTF